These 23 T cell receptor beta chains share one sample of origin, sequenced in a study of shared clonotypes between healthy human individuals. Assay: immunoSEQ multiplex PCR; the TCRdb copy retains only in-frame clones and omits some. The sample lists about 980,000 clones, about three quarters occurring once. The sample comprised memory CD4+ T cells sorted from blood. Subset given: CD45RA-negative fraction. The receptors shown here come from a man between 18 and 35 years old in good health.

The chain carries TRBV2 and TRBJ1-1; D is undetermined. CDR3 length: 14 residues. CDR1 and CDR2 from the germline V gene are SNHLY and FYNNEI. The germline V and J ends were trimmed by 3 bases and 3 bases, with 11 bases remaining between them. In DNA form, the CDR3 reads TGTGCCAGCAGTGACCGGGGAGCAGACACTGAAGCTTTCTTT. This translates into CASSDRGADTEAFF. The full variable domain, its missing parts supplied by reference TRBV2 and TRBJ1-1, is EPEVTQTPSHQVTQMGQEVILRCVPISNHLYFYWYRQILGQKVEFLVSFYNNEISEKSEIFDDQFSVERPDGSNFTLKIRSTKLEDSAMYFCASSDRGADTEAFFGQGTRLTVV.

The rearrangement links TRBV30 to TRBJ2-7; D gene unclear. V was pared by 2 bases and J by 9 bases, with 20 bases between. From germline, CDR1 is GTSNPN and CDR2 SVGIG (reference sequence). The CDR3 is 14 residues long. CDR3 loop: CAWSFDGRSSGQYF. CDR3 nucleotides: TGTGCCTGGAGTTTTGATGGTCGTTCCTCTGGGCAGTACTTC.

CDR3 amino acids: CAISERSRTDGNTIYF. As DNA, the CDR3 is TGTGCCATCAGTGAAAGAAGTCGGACAGACGGAAACACCATATATTTT. V usage is TRBV10-3 and J usage is TRBJ1-3; tentative D call: TRBD1 (6 bases). The CDR3 consists of 16 residues. Germline CDR1 ENHRY, CDR2 SYGVKD. The V and J ends lost 3 bases and 4 bases respectively, with 16 bases between them.

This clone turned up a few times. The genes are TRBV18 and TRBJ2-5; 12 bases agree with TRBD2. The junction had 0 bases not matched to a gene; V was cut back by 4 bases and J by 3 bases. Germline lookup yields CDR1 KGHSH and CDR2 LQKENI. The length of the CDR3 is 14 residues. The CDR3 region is CASSRTSGEETQYF. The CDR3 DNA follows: TGTGCCAGCTCACGGACTAGCGGGGAAGAGACCCAGTACTTC.

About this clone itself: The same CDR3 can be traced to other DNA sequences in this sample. CDR3 protein: CASSLGGTGVQPQHF. The CDR3 nucleotides read TGTGCCAGCAGCTTAGGGGGGACAGGGGTTCAGCCCCAGCATTTT. The J gene is TRBJ1-5, the V gene TRBV7-2; the match to TRBD1 covers 10 bases. Germline V CDR1 and CDR2: SGHTA, FQGNSA. The V gene end was trimmed by 1 base and the J gene end by 6 bases; junction bases not matched to a gene: 3. The CDR3 sequence is 15 residues long.

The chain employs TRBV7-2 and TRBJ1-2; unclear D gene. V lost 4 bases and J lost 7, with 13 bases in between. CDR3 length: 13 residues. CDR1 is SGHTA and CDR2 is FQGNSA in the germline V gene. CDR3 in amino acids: CASSSAPRGGYTF. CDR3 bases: TGTGCCAGCAGCTCAGCTCCTCGGGGTGGCTACACCTTC.

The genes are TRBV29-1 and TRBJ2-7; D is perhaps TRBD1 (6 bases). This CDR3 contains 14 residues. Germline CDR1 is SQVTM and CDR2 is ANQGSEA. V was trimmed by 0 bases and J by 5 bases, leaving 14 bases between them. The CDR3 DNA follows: TGCAGCGTTGAAGATATAACAGGGATCCACGAGCAGTACTTC. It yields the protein CSVEDITGIHEQYF.

The CDR3 DNA reads TGTGCCTGGAGTGGTGACAGGGCCAATGAGCAGTTCTTC. It specifies CAWSGDRANEQFF. V gene TRBV30 combines with J gene TRBJ2-1, with 7 nucleotides matching TRBD1. V trimming: 1 base; J trimming: 6 bases; junction bases outside the gene matches: 3. There are 13 residues in the CDR3. CDR1 and CDR2 (germline): GTSNPN, SVGIG (reference sequence).

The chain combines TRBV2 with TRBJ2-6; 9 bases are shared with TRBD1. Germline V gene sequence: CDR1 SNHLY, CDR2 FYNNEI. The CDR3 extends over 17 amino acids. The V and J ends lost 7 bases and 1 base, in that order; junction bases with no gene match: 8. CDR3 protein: CASTPGQGRSGANVLTF. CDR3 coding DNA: TGTGCCAGCACCCCGGGACAGGGACGATCTGGGGCCAACGTCCTGACTTTC.

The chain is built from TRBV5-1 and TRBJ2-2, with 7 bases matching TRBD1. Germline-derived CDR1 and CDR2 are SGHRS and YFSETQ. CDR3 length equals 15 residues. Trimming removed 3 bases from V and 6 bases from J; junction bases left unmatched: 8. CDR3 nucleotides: TGCGCCAGCAGCTCGTCGACAGGGAATGCCGGGGAGCTGTTTTTT. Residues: CASSSSTGNAGELFF.

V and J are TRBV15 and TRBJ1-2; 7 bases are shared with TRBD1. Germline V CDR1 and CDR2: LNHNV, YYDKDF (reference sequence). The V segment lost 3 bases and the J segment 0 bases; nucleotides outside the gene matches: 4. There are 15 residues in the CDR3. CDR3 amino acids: CATSSGTATNYGYTF. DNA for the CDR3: TGTGCCACCAGCAGCGGGACAGCTACTAACTATGGCTACACCTTC.

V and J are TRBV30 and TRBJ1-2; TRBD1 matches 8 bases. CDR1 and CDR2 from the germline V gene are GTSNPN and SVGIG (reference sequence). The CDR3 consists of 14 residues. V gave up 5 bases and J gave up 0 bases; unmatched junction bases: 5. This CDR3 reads CAWARGLPNYGYTF. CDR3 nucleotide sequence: TGTGCCTGGGCCAGGGGGCTCCCTAACTATGGCTACACCTTC.

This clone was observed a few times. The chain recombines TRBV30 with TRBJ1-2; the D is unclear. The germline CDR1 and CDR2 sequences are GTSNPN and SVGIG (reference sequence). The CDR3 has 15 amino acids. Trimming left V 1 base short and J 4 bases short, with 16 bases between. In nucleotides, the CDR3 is TGTGCCTGGAGTGCGGTGGTAGGCTTCCTCTATGGCTACACCTTC. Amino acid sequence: CAWSAVVGFLYGYTF.

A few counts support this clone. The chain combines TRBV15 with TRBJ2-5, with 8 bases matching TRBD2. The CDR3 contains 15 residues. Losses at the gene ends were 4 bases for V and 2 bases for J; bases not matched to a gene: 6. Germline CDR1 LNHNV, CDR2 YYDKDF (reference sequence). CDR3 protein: CATSISREAQETQYF. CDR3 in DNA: TGTGCCACCAGCATTTCGCGGGAGGCGCAAGAGACCCAGTACTTC.

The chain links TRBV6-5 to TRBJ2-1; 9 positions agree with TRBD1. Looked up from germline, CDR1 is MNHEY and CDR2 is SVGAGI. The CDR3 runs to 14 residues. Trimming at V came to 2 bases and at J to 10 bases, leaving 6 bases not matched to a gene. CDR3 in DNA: TGTGCCAGCAGTTACCAACAGGGGGCATTGGAGCAGTTCTTC. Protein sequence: CASSYQQGALEQFF.

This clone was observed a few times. CDR3 bases: TGCGCCAGCAGCGCGACAGGGGGCAGGACTGAAGCTTTCTTT. Encoded protein: CASSATGGRTEAFF. The chain has TRBV10-1 and TRBJ1-1; 10 bases align to TRBD1. The CDR3 covers 14 residues. From germline, CDR1 is WNHNN and CDR2 SYGVQD (reference sequence). J lost 5 bases, V lost 6 bases, and 6 bases had no gene match.

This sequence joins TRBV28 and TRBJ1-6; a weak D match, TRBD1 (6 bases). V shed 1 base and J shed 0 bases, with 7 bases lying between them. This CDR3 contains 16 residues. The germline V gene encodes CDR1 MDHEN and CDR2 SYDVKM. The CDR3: CASSLLGGSYNSPLHF. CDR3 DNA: TGTGCCAGCAGTTTATTAGGGGGCTCCTATAATTCACCCCTCCACTTT.

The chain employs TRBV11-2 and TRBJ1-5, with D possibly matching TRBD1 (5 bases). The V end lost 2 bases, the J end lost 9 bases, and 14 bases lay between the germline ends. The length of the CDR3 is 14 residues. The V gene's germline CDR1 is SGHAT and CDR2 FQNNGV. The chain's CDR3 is CASSLSPQGRPQHF. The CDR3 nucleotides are TGTGCCAGCAGCTTAAGTCCGCAGGGTCGGCCCCAGCATTTT.

The CDR3 region has the DNA TGCGCCAGCAGCTTGGCCAGGGCGGAAGTAGGGGATACGCAGTATTTT. Translated, it gives CASSLARAEVGDTQYF. The chain employs TRBV5-1 and TRBJ2-3, with a tentative D call TRBD1 (5 bases). CDR3 length equals 16 residues. V dropped 0 bases and J dropped 6 bases, with 17 bases sitting between them. Germline-derived CDR1 and CDR2 are SGHRS and YFSETQ.

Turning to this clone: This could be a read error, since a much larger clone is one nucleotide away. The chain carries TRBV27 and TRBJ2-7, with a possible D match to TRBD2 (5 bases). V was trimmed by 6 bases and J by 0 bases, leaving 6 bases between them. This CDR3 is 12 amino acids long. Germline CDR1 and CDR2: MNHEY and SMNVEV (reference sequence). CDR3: CASSRDSYEQYF. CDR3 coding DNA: TGTGCCAGCAGCCGGGACTCCTACGAGCAGTACTTC.

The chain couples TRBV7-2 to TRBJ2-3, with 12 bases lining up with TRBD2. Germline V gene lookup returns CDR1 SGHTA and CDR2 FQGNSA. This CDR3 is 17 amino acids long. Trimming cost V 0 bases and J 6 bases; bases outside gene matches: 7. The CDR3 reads CASSLARLAGAGDTQYF. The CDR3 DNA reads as TGTGCCAGCAGCTTAGCGAGACTAGCGGGAGCCGGGGATACGCAGTATTTT.

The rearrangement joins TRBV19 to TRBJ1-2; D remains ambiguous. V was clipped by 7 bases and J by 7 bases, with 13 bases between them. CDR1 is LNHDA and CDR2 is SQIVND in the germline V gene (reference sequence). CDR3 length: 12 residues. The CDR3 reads CASNGAASGYTF. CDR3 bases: TGTGCCAGTAACGGAGCAGCATCTGGCTACACCTTC. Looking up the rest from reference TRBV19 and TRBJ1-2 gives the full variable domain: DGGITQSPKYLFRKEGQNVTLSCEQNLNHDAMYWYRQDPGQGLRLIYYSQIVNDFQKGDIAEGYSVSREKKESFPLTVTSAQKNPTAFYLCASNGAASGYTFGSGTRLTVV.

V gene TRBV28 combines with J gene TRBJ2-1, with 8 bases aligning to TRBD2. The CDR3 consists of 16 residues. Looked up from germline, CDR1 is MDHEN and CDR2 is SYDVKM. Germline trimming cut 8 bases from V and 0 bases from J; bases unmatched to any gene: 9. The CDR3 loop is CASRSGLAFSYNEQFF. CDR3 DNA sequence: TGTGCCAGCCGGTCAGGACTAGCCTTCTCCTACAATGAGCAGTTCTTC. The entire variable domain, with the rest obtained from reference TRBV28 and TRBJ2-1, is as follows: DVKVTQSSRYLVKRTGEKVFLECVQDMDHENMFWYRQDPGLGLRLIYFSYDVKMKEKGDIPEGYSVSREKKERFSLILESASTNQTSMYLCASRSGLAFSYNEQFFGPGTRLTVL.